One and the same sample provided the 12 T cell receptor beta chains below, sequenced in a study of OX40 agonist ivuxolimab in advanced cancers. TCRdb's copy holds only in-frame clones and misses some; the assay was immunoSEQ multiplex PCR. The table has tens of thousands of clones, about nine tenths seen once. Here the sequenced sample was CD4+ or CD8+ T cells sorted from blood, taken in a trial of the OX40 agonist ivuxolimab. The receptors were gathered from an adult with an advanced solid tumor such as melanoma, head and neck, liver or kidney cancer.

V gene TRBV5-1 combines with J gene TRBJ1-1; D is perhaps TRBD1 (6 bases). CDR1 is SGHRS, CDR2 YFSETQ, per germline. The V end lost 4 bases, the J end lost 1 base, and 20 bases lay between the germline ends. There are 17 residues in the CDR3. CDR3 DNA sequence: TGCGCCAGCAGCGCAGGACAGATGAGCATAAAGAACACTGAAGCTTTCTTT. It translates to CASSAGQMSIKNTEAFF.

The chain combines TRBV7-9 with TRBJ1-1; tentatively, D is TRBD1 (5 bases). Germline V lookup: CDR1 SEHNR, CDR2 FQNEAQ (reference sequence). V gave up 0 bases and J gave up 3 bases, with 8 bases separating them. The CDR3 has 14 amino acids. CDR3 amino acids: CASSLATGDTEAFF. For the CDR3, the DNA is TGTGCCAGCAGCTTAGCGACGGGGGACACTGAAGCTTTCTTT.

The chain's CDR3 is CASSSRTGPYGYTF. DNA of the CDR3: TGTGCCAGCAGCTCCAGGACAGGGCCTTATGGCTACACCTTC. The chain combines TRBV11-2 with TRBJ1-2; 8 positions agree with TRBD1. The germline gives CDR1 SGHAT, CDR2 FQNNGV. The CDR3 extends over 14 amino acids. Losses at the gene ends were 4 bases for V and 5 bases for J; bases not matched to a gene: 6.

This clone appeared a single time. The chain is built from TRBV14 and TRBJ2-3; perhaps TRBD2 as D (5 bases). There are 16 residues in the CDR3. V dropped 1 base and J dropped 6 bases, with 17 bases sitting between them. Germline assignment: CDR1 SGHDN and CDR2 FVKESK. The CDR3 loop is CASSQVRRELGDTQYF. As DNA, the CDR3 is TGTGCCAGCAGCCAAGTACGTCGGGAACTTGGTGATACGCAGTATTTT.

This clone was found a few times. The V call is TRBV29-1, the J call TRBJ1-1; D perhaps matches TRBD1 (5 bases). The germline CDR1 and CDR2 sequences are SQVTM and ANQGSEA. V lost 7 bases and J lost 1, with 16 bases in between. The CDR3 sequence is 14 residues long. This CDR3 reads CSAGAPRGNTEAFF. The CDR3 DNA follows: TGCAGCGCCGGGGCCCCACGGGGGAACACTGAAGCTTTCTTT.

The genes are TRBV19 and TRBJ2-6, with 9 bases lining up with TRBD1. This CDR3 contains 16 residues. Trimming at V came to 5 bases and at J to 2 bases, leaving 4 bases not matched to a gene. Germline V gene lookup returns CDR1 LNHDA and CDR2 SQIVND (reference sequence). The CDR3 bases are TGTGCCAGTAGTGCCCGACAGGGGGCTGGGGCCAACGTCCTGACTTTC. Amino acids: CASSARQGAGANVLTF.

The chain is built from TRBV19 and TRBJ2-7; D not certain. Per the germline V gene, CDR1 is LNHDA and CDR2 is SQIVND (reference sequence). Trimming took off 3 bases at V and 2 bases at J, with 11 bases between the two ends. The CDR3 is made up of 14 amino acids. This chain's CDR3 is CASSIEDGAYEQYF. CDR3 nucleotides: TGTGCCAGTAGTATCGAGGATGGGGCCTACGAGCAGTACTTC.

The chain employs TRBV11-2 and TRBJ2-7; D is ambiguous. V gave up 2 bases and J gave up 1 base, with 6 bases separating them. The length of the CDR3 is 13 residues. The germline V gene encodes CDR1 SGHAT and CDR2 FQNNGV. The CDR3 nucleotides read TGTGCCAGCAGCTTAACAATATCCTACGAGCAGTACTTC. This codes for CASSLTISYEQYF.

The CDR3 loop is CASSPWASGGQGDTQYF. In nucleotides, the CDR3 is TGTGCCAGCAGCCCATGGGCTAGCGGGGGGCAGGGAGATACGCAGTATTTT. The V call is TRBV7-2, the J call TRBJ2-3, with 11 bases fitting TRBD2. CDR3 length equals 17 residues. The V gene's germline CDR1 is SGHTA and CDR2 FQGNSA. V trimming: 5 bases; J trimming: 5 bases; junction bases outside the gene matches: 12.

There are a few counts of this clone. V gene TRBV19 combines with J gene TRBJ2-2; 8 bases fit TRBD1. Unmatched junction bases numbered 0, after V lost 8 bases and J lost 1 base. Germline V CDR1 and CDR2: LNHDA, SQIVND (reference sequence). CDR3 length: 13 amino acids. The CDR3 reads CASGQGNTGELFF. CDR3 nucleotides: TGTGCCAGTGGACAGGGGAACACCGGGGAGCTGTTTTTT.

V and J are TRBV18 and TRBJ1-3, with D perhaps matching TRBD1 (5 bases). The CDR3 has 19 amino acids. The V gene lost 8 bases and the J gene lost 0 bases, with 26 bases spanning the gap. The V gene's germline CDR1 is KGHSH and CDR2 LQKENI. The CDR3 here is CASTPAGGSLPFSGNTIYF. Here the CDR3 DNA reads TGTGCCAGCACCCCCGCCGGGGGGAGCCTACCGTTCTCTGGAAACACCATATATTTT. The full variable domain, completed using reference TRBV18 and TRBJ1-3, is NAGVMQNPRHLVRRRGQEARLRCSPMKGHSHVYWYRQLPEEGLKFMVYLQKENIIDESGMPKERFSAEFPKEGPSILRIQQVVRGDSAAYFCASTPAGGSLPFSGNTIYFGEGSWLTVV.

The chain couples TRBV30 to TRBJ1-2, with TRBD1 matching 7 bases. The CDR3 runs 13 residues. CDR1 and CDR2 (germline): GTSNPN, SVGIG (reference sequence). V was clipped by 1 base and J by 6 bases; unmatched bases: 5. CDR3 DNA: TGTGCCTGGAGTGCCAACAGGGGACATGGCTACACCTTC. It is translated as CAWSANRGHGYTF.